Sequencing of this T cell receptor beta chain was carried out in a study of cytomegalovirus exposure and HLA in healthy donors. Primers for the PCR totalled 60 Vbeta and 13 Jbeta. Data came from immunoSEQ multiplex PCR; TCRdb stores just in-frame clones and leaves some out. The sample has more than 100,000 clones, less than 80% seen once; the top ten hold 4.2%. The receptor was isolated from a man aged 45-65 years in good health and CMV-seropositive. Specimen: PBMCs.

CDR3 protein: CASSPAGTGGREQYF. In DNA, the CDR3 is TGTGCCAGCAGCCCAGCCGGGACAGGGGGCCGGGAGCAGTACTTC. The V gene is TRBV4-2, the J gene TRBJ2-7; 12 bases are shared with TRBD1. J gave up 7 bases and V 4 bases, and 8 bases lay outside the gene matches. Looked up from germline, CDR1 is LGHNA and CDR2 is YNFKEQ. CDR3 length equals 15 residues.